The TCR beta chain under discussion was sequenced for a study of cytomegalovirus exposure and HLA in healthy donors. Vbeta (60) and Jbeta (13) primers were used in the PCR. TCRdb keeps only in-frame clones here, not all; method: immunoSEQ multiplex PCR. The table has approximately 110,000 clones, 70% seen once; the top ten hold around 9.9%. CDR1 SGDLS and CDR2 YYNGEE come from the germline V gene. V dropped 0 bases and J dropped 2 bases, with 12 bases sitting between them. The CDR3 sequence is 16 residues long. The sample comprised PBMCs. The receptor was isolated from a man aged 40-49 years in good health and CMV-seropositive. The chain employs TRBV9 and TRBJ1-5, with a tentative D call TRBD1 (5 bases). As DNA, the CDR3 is TGTGCCAGCAGCGTAGGAGCGACAGAAGGCAATCAGCCCCAGCATTTT. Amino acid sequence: CASSVGATEGNQPQHF.